The 12 T cell receptor beta chains below come from one sample, sequenced in a study of control samples from healthy donors and cancer patients. TCRdb keeps only in-frame clones here, not all; method: immunoSEQ multiplex PCR. The table records about 180,000 clones, 91% of them present only once. The material sequenced was blood. These receptors were obtained from a woman in her thirties or forties in good health.

The chain joins TRBV2 to TRBJ1-1; D gene uncertain. There are 16 residues in the CDR3. The germline V gene encodes CDR1 SNHLY and CDR2 FYNNEI. Trimming stripped 3 bases from V and 0 bases from J, with 14 bases between. The CDR3 here is CASSDSDMVLNTEAFF. The CDR3 DNA follows: TGTGCCAGCAGTGATTCAGACATGGTGTTGAACACTGAAGCTTTCTTT.

This chain's CDR3 is CASSQWPPLPGDYGYTF. The CDR3 nucleotides are TGCGCCAGCAGTCAATGGCCCCCCCTGCCAGGGGACTATGGCTACACCTTC. The chain joins TRBV23-1 to TRBJ1-2, with D perhaps matching TRBD1 (6 bases). TRBV23-1 is an ORF, and what it does is uncertain. The germline V and J ends were trimmed by 1 base and 3 bases, with 18 bases remaining between them. There are 17 residues in the CDR3.

The J gene is TRBJ1-1, the V gene TRBV27; no clear D. This CDR3 region has 13 residues. The germline CDR1 and CDR2 sequences are MNHEY and SMNVEV (reference sequence). The ends were cut back, 2 bases at V and 1 base at J, with 5 bases in the middle. The CDR3 loop is CASSLGQNTEAFF. The CDR3 DNA reads as TGTGCCAGCAGTTTAGGGCAGAACACTGAAGCTTTCTTT.

The chain employs TRBV6-5 and TRBJ1-6, with D unclear. CDR3 length: 15 residues. The germline CDR1 and CDR2 sequences are MNHEY and SVGAGI. With 0 bases removed from V and 9 bases from J, the gap between germline ends came to 12 bases. The CDR3 loop reads CASSYSGQARSPLHF. The CDR3 nucleotides read TGTGCCAGCAGTTACTCGGGCCAAGCCCGTTCACCCCTCCACTTT.

About this clone: Its ends do not fully match the called genes, so a read error is possible. J is TRBJ2-5 and V is TRBV18, with no clear D. The CDR3 spans 12 residues. In germline, CDR1 is KGHSH, CDR2 LQKENI. CDR3 sequence reads: CVSSPPQETQYF. In DNA form, the CDR3 reads TGTGTCAGCTCACCACCTCAAGAGACCCAGTACTTC. The full variable domain, its missing parts supplied by reference TRBV18 and TRBJ2-5, is NAGVMQNPRHLVRRRGQEARLRCSPMKGHSHVYWYRQLPEEGLKFMVYLQKENIIDESGMPKERFSAEFPKEGPSILRIQQVVRGDSAAYFCVSSPPQETQYFGPGTRLLVL.

The chain couples TRBV18 to TRBJ2-7; TRBD1 agrees at 7 bases. The germline V gene encodes CDR1 KGHSH and CDR2 LQKENI. V was pared by 1 base and J by 3 bases, with 3 bases of the junction left unmatched. The CDR3 sequence is 14 residues long. CDR3 region: CASSPQGQIYEQYF. The CDR3 coding sequence is TGTGCCAGCTCACCACAGGGACAGATCTACGAGCAGTACTTC.

The genes are TRBV11-3 and TRBJ2-5; no clear D gene. The CDR3 spans 12 residues. Per germline, CDR1 SGHNT and CDR2 YENEEA. Between the trimmed V and J ends, which lost 10 bases and 3 bases, there was a span of 12 bases. CDR3 DNA: TGTGCCAACCCGACTGGAAAAGAGACCCAGTACTTC. Translation gives CANPTGKETQYF.

The rearrangement uses TRBV3-1 (or the pseudogene TRBV3-2) and TRBJ1-1; D unclear. Trimming removed 0 bases at V and 5 bases at J, with 7 bases between. Germline values: CDR1 LGHDT, CDR2 YNNKEL (reference sequence). This CDR3 comprises 13 residues. The CDR3 region has the DNA TGTGCCAGCAGCCAAGAGGTCAAGACTGAAGCTTTCTTT. Protein: CASSQEVKTEAFF.

The rearrangement joins TRBV5-1 to TRBJ1-1; D remains unclear. Germline V CDR1 and CDR2: SGHRS, YFSETQ. This CDR3 is built from 15 residues. The V and J ends lost 4 bases and 1 base respectively, with 14 bases between them. CDR3 nucleotide sequence: TGCGCCAGCAGCCCTACTCCCGCAGGGAACACTGAAGCTTTCTTT. This encodes CASSPTPAGNTEAFF.

The chain joins TRBV5-1 to TRBJ1-1; D call uncertain. CDR1 and CDR2 (germline): SGHRS, YFSETQ. The CDR3 has 13 amino acids. V lost 1 base and J 1 base, leaving 5 bases between the germline ends. The CDR3 spells CASSLRTNTEAFF. CDR3 bases: TGCGCCAGCAGCTTGAGGACGAACACTGAAGCTTTCTTT.

V and J are TRBV25-1 and TRBJ1-4; no firm D call. The CDR3 runs to 13 residues. CDR1 is MGHDK, CDR2 SYGVNS, per germline. Trimming pared 4 bases from V and 3 bases from J, leaving 6 bases between. CDR3 in DNA: TGTGCCAGCAGTGTCCGGGCTAATGAAAAACTGTTTTTT. This encodes CASSVRANEKLFF. Full variable domain (rest looked up from reference TRBV25-1 and TRBJ1-4): EADIYQTPRYLVIGTGKKITLECSQTMGHDKMYWYQQDPGMELHLIHYSYGVNSTEKGDLSSESTVSRIRTEHFPLTLESARPSHTSQYLCASSVRANEKLFFGSGTQLSVL.

The CDR3 sequence: CASSVSGTGTGELFF. As DNA, the CDR3 is TGCGCCAGCAGCGTGTCCGGGACAGGTACCGGGGAGCTGTTTTTT. This rearrangement joins TRBV5-1 to TRBJ2-2; 8 bases are shared with TRBD1. Germline V lookup: CDR1 SGHRS, CDR2 YFSETQ. The junction had 7 bases not matched to a gene; V was cut back by 4 bases and J by 5 bases. This CDR3 comprises 15 residues.